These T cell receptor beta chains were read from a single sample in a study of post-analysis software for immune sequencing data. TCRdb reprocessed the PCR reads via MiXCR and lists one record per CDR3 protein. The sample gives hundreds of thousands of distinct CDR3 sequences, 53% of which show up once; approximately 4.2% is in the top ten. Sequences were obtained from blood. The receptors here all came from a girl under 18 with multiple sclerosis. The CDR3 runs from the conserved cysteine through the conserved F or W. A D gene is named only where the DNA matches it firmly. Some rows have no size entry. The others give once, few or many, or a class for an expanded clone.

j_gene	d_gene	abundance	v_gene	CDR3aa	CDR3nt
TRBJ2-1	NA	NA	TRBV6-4	CASSVSRGSYNEQFF	TGTGCCAGCAGTGTATCTAGGGGGTCCTACAATGAGCAGTTCTTC
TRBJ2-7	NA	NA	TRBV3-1	CASSQWQNEQYF	TGTGCCAGCAGCCAATGGCAGAATGAGCAGTACTTC
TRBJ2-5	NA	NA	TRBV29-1	CSAHWGLGGETQYF	TGCAGCGCTCATTGGGGGCTAGGAGGGGAGACCCAGTACTTC
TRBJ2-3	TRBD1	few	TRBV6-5	CASSLRRTGPQDTQYF	TGTGCCAGCAGTTTAAGGCGGACAGGGCCACAAGATACGCAGTATTTT
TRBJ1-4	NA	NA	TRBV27	CASSFNSLGATNEKLFF	TGTGCCAGCAGTTTCAACTCTCTAGGGGCCACTAATGAAAAACTGTTTTTT
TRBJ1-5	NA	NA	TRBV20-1	CSARRGRDQPQHF	TGCAGTGCTAGACGTGGGCGAGATCAGCCCCAGCATTTT
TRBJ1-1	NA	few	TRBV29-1	CSAHRKMNTEAFF	TGCAGCGCTCACAGGAAAATGAACACTGAAGCTTTCTTT
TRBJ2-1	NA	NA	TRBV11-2	CASSLARGSYNEQFF	TGTGCCAGCAGCTTAGCCAGGGGATCCTACAATGAGCAGTTCTTC
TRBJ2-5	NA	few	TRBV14	CASSPRAFQETQYF	TGTGCCAGCAGCCCTCGGGCCTTCCAAGAGACCCAGTACTTC
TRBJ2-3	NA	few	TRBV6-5	CASSYYSGTASTDTQYF	TGTGCCAGCAGTTATTACTCCGGGACGGCTAGCACAGATACGCAGTATTTT
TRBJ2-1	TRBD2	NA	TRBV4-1	CASSQPKRENEQFF	TGCGCCAGCAGCCAACCAAAGCGGGAGAATGAGCAGTTCTTC
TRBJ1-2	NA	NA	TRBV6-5	CASSYNRLGGYTF	TGTGCCAGCAGTTATAACAGATTGGGGGGCTACACCTTC
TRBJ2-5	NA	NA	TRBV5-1	CASSRPDTAETQYF	TGCGCCAGCAGCAGACCGGATACAGCAGAGACCCAGTACTTC
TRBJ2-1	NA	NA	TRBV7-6	CASSSRAGSYNEQFF	TGTGCCAGCAGCTCAAGGGCCGGGTCCTACAATGAGCAGTTCTTC
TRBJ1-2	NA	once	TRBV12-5	CASVGWQNINYGYTF	TGTGCTAGTGTGGGGTGGCAGAATATTAACTATGGCTACACCTTC
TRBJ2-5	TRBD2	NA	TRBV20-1	CSAAGTRRETQYF	TGCAGTGCGGCCGGGACTAGAAGAGAGACCCAGTACTTC
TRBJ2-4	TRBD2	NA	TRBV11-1	CASSPFPRLAGGSESKNIQYF	TGTGCCAGCAGCCCATTCCCCCGACTAGCGGGAGGGTCGGAGTCCAAAAACATTCAGTACTTC
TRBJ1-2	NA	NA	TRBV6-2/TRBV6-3	CASRGKNYGYTF	TGTGCCAGTCGAGGCAAAAACTATGGCTACACCTTC
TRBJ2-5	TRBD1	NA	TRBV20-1	CSAPQTRDRGRLETQYF	TGCAGTGCTCCTCAAACCCGGGACAGGGGGCGCCTAGAGACCCAGTACTTC
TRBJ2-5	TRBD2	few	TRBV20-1	CSASRLAGGSKPSGTQYF	TGCAGTGCTAGCCGACTAGCGGGGGGCTCGAAACCCTCCGGGACCCAGTACTTC
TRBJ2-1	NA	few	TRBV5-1	CASSLESTGYNEQFF	TGCGCCAGCAGCTTGGAATCTACAGGTTACAATGAGCAGTTCTTC
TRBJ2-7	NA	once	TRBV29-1	CSVDGARGNEQYF	TGCAGCGTCGATGGGGCGCGGGGCAATGAGCAGTACTTC
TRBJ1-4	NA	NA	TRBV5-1	CASSLPFGGQQATNEKLFF	TGCGCCAGCAGCTTACCTTTCGGGGGACAACAGGCAACTAATGAAAAACTGTTTTTT
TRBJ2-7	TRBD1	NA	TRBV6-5	CTSSSRRGYEQYF	TGTACCAGCAGTTCCCGCAGGGGGTACGAGCAGTACTTC
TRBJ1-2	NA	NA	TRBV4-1	CASSQDSDYGYTF	TGCGCCAGCAGCCAAGACAGTGACTATGGCTACACCTTC
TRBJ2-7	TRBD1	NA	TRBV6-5	CASSPGTGFFASYEQYF	TGTGCCAGCAGTCCCGGGACAGGGTTCTTTGCATCCTACGAGCAGTACTTC
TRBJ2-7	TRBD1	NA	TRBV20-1	CSARDGTGINEQYF	TGCAGTGCTAGAGATGGGACAGGGATCAACGAGCAGTACTTC